One sample yielded the 10 T cell receptor beta chains listed below, sequenced in a study of graft-versus-host responses after intestinal transplantation. TCRdb's table, derived via immunoSEQ multiplex PCR, lists solely in-frame clones and lacks some. Of tens of thousands of clones listed, roughly 90% were seen once; the top ten hold around 0.69%. Sequenced here: PBMCs, sampled 98 days after intestinal transplantation. Receptors originate from a human patient who received an intestinal transplant, so some T cells may come from the graft donor.

The rearrangement links TRBV30 to TRBJ2-7; perhaps TRBD2 as D (5 bases). CDR3 length: 13 residues. The germline gives CDR1 GTSNPN, CDR2 SVGIG (reference sequence). Trimming stripped 5 bases from V and 7 bases from J, with 18 bases between. In nucleotides, the CDR3 is TGTGCCTGGGACCTCTCCCGGGCGGGTGAGCAGTACTTC. Amino acid sequence: CAWDLSRAGEQYF.

Only a few counts were recorded for this clone. This sequence joins TRBV4-1 and TRBJ1-6; D gene ambiguous. V was pared by 0 bases and J by 5 bases, with 8 bases between. CDR1 is MGHRA and CDR2 is YSYEKL in the germline V gene. The CDR3 contains 15 residues. The CDR3 here is CASSQEAGNNSPLHF. As DNA, the CDR3 is TGCGCCAGCAGCCAAGAAGCGGGAAATAATTCACCCCTCCACTTT.

The rearrangement uses TRBV4-2 and TRBJ2-3, with 10 bases that match TRBD2. The CDR3 spans 18 residues. Germline V lookup: CDR1 LGHNA, CDR2 YNFKEQ. The trim removed 3 bases at V and 0 bases at J, leaving 9 bases unmatched. CDR3 sequence (DNA): TGTGCCAGCAGCCATTACCGTAGCGGGGGGACCAGCACAGATACGCAGTATTTT. Amino acid sequence: CASSHYRSGGTSTDTQYF.

The chain combines TRBV2 with TRBJ2-2; 8 nucleotides match TRBD1. From germline, CDR1 is SNHLY and CDR2 FYNNEI. The CDR3 totals 16 residues. With 4 bases clipped from V and 8 bases from J, the junction kept 12 bases outside the gene matches. CDR3 in DNA: TGTGCCAGCAGTGTACAGGGGGGATACTCTCCGGGGGAGCTGTTTTTT. Translated: CASSVQGGYSPGELFF.

In its sample, this clone was seen once. The gene calls are TRBV6-1 and TRBJ2-5, with D possibly TRBD2 on 6 matching bases. The CDR3 runs 14 residues. The germline V gene has CDR1 MNHNS and CDR2 SASEGT. Trimming pared 3 bases from V and 5 bases from J, leaving 13 bases between. The DNA for the CDR3 is TGTGCCAGCAGTGAGAGTCCGGGGAGGGAGACCCAGTACTTC. It translates to CASSESPGRETQYF.

This clone was seen a few times. The chain joins TRBV5-6 to TRBJ2-7, with D unresolved. This CDR3 spans 13 amino acids. The V end was cut by 0 bases, the J end by 7 bases, with 11 bases between. Per germline, CDR1 SGHDT and CDR2 YYEEEE. This CDR3 is CASSLAPGTEQYF. The CDR3 DNA reads as TGTGCCAGCAGCTTGGCCCCTGGCACAGAGCAGTACTTC.

This CDR3 is CASSTSGGPQETQYF. The CDR3 bases are TGCGCCAGCAGCACCAGCGGGGGGCCCCAAGAGACCCAGTACTTC. The chain uses TRBV5-1 and TRBJ2-5; 9 bases align to TRBD2. V was pared by 4 bases and J by 1 base, with 5 bases of the junction left unmatched. Looked up from germline, CDR1 is SGHRS and CDR2 is YFSETQ. This CDR3 is built from 15 residues.

The rearrangement links TRBV10-1 to TRBJ2-2, with D hard to call. The CDR3 contains 14 residues. Looked up from germline, CDR1 is WNHNN and CDR2 is SYGVQD (reference sequence). V lost 0 bases and J lost 5, with 7 bases in between. The CDR3 DNA reads TGCGCCAGCAGTGAGTCGGCCCTAACCGGGGAGCTGTTTTTT. Amino acids: CASSESALTGELFF.

The chain has TRBV28 and TRBJ2-7; 8 bases match TRBD2. The germline gives CDR1 MDHEN, CDR2 SYDVKM. Germline trimming cut 4 bases from V and 1 base from J; bases unmatched to any gene: 6. This CDR3 comprises 15 residues. The CDR3 is CASSSSRGGSYEQYF. The CDR3 DNA sequence: TGTGCCAGCAGTTCCTCTCGGGGGGGTTCCTACGAGCAGTACTTC.

This chain joins TRBV29-1 and TRBJ2-5, with 10 bases aligning to TRBD2. Germline trimming cut 6 bases from V and 1 base from J; bases unmatched to any gene: 8. Germline V CDR1 and CDR2: SQVTM, ANQGSEA. This CDR3 has 15 residues. The DNA for the CDR3 is TGCAGCGTCCTCGAACTAGCGGGGCCCCAAGAGACCCAGTACTTC. Its protein is CSVLELAGPQETQYF.